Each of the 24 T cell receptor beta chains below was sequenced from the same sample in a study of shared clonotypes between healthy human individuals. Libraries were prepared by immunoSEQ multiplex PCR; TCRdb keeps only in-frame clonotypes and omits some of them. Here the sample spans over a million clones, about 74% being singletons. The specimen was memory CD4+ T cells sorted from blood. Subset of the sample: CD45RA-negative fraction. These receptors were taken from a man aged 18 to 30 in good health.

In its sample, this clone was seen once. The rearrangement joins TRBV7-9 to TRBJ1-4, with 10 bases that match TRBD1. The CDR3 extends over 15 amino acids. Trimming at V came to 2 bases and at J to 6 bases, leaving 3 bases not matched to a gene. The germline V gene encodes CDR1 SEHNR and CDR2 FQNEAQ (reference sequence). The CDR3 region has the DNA TGTGCCAGCAGCTTATCCGGGACAGGGGATGAAAAACTGTTTTTT. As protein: CASSLSGTGDEKLFF.

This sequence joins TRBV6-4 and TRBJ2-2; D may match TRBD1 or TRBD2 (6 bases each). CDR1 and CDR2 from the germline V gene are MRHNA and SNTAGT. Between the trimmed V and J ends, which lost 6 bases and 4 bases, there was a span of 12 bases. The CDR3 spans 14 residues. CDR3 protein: CASSPKGGTGELFF. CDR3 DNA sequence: TGTGCCAGCAGCCCCAAGGGGGGCACCGGGGAGCTGTTTTTT.

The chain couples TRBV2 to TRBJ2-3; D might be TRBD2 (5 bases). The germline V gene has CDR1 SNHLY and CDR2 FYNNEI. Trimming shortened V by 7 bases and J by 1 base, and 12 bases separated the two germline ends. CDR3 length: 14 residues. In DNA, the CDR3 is TGTGCCAGCAAGGGTAGCGAGGGCACAGATACGCAGTATTTT. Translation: CASKGSEGTDTQYF.

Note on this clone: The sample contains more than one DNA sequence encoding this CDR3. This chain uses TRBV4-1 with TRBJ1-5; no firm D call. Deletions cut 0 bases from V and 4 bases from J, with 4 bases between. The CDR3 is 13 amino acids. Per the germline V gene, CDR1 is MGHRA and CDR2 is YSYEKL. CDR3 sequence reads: CASSQERNQPQHF. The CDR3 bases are TGCGCCAGCAGCCAAGAGCGGAATCAGCCCCAGCATTTT.

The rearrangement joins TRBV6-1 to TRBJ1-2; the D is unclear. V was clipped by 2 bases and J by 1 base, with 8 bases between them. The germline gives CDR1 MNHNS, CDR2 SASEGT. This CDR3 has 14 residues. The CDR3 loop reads CASSERWGNYGYTF. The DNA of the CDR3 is TGTGCCAGCAGTGAAAGGTGGGGTAACTATGGCTACACCTTC.

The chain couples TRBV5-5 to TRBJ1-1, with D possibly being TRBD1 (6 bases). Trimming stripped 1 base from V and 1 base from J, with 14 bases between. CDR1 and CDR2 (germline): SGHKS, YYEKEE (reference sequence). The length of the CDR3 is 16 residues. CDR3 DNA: TGTGCCAGCAGCTTGAGGACAGTAGGAGGGAACACTGAAGCTTTCTTT. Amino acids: CASSLRTVGGNTEAFF.

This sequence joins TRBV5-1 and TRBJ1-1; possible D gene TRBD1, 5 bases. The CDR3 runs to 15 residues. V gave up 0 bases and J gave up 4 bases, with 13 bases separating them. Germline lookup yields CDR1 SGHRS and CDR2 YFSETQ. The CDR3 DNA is TGCGCCAGCAGCTTGGCCGGGGGACGGAGCACTGAAGCTTTCTTT. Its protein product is CASSLAGGRSTEAFF. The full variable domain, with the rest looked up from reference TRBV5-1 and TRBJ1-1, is KAGVTQTPRYLIKTRGQQVTLSCSPISGHRSVSWYQQTPGQGLQFLFEYFSETQRNKGNFPGRFSGRQFSNSRSEMNVSTLELGDSALYLCASSLAGGRSTEAFFGQGTRLTVV.

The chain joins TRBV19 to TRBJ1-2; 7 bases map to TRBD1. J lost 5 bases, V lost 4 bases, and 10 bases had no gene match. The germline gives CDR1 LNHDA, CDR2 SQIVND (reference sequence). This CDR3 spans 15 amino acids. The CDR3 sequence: CASSTTTGKGYGYTF. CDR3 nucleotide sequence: TGTGCCAGTAGTACCACGACAGGGAAGGGATATGGCTACACCTTC.

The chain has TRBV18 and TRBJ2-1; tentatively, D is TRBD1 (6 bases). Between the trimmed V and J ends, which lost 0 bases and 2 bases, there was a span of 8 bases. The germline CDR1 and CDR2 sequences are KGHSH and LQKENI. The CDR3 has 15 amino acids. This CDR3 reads CASSPPGHPYNEQFF. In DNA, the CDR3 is TGTGCCAGCTCACCACCGGGACACCCCTACAATGAGCAGTTCTTC.

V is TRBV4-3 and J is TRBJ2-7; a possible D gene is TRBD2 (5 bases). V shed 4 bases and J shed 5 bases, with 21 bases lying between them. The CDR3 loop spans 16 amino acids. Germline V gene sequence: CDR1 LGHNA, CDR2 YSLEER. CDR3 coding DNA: TGCGCCAGCAGCCCTCGACCGTCGGGGTCGTCCGACGAGCAGTACTTC. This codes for CASSPRPSGSSDEQYF.

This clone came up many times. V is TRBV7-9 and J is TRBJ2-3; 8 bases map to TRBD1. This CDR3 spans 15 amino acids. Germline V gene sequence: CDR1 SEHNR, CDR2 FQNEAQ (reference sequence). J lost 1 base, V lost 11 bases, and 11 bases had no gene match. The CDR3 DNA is TGTGCCGCGCATGCCCTGACAGGGGGCACAGATACGCAGTATTTT. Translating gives CAAHALTGGTDTQYF.

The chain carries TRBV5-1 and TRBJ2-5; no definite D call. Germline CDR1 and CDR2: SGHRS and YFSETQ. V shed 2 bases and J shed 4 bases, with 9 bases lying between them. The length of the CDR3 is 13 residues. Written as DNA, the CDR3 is TGCGCCAGCAGCTTCGGCCTGGGAGAGACCCAGTACTTC. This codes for CASSFGLGETQYF.

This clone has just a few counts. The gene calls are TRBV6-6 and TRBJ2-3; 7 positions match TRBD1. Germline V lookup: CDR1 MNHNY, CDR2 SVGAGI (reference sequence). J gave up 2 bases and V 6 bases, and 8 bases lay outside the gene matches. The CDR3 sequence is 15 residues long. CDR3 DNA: TGTGCCAGCAGGATGGGGACAGCCGACACAGATACGCAGTATTTT. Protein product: CASRMGTADTDTQYF.

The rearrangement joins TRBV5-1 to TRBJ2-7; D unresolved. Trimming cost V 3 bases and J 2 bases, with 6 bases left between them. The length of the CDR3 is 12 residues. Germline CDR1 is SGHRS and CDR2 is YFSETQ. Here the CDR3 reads CASSSEPYEQYF. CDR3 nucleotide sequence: TGCGCCAGCAGCTCCGAGCCCTACGAGCAGTACTTC.

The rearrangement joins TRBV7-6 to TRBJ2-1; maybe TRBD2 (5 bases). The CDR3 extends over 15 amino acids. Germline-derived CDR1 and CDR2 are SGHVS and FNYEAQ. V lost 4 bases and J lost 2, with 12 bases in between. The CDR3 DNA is TGTGCCAGCAGCTGGATGGCGGGCCCCTACAATGAGCAGTTCTTC. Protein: CASSWMAGPYNEQFF. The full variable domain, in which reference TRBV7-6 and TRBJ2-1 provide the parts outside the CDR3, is GAGVSQSPRYKVTKRGQDVALRCDPISGHVSLYWYRQALGQGPEFLTYFNYEAQQDKSGLPNDRFSAERPEGSISTLTIQRTEQRDSAMYRCASSWMAGPYNEQFFGPGTRLTVL.

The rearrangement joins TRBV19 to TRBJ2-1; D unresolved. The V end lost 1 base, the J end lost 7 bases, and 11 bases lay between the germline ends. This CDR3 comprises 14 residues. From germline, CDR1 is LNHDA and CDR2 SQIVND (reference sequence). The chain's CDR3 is CASSIGGSGNEQFF. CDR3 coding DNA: TGTGCCAGTAGTATAGGAGGTAGTGGGAATGAGCAGTTCTTC.

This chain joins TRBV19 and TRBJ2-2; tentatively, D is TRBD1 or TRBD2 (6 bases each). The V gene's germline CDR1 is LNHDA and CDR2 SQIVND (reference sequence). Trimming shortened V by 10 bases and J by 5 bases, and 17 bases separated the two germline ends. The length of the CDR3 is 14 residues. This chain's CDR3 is CATGDGGVTGELFF. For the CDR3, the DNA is TGTGCCACAGGGGACGGCGGGGTGACCGGGGAGCTGTTTTTT.

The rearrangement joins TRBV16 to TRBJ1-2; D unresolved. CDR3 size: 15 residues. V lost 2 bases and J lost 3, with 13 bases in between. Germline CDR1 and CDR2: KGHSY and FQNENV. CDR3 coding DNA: TGTGCCAGCAGCCAAGATGCAGCCATTTACTATGGCTACACCTTC. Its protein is CASSQDAAIYYGYTF.

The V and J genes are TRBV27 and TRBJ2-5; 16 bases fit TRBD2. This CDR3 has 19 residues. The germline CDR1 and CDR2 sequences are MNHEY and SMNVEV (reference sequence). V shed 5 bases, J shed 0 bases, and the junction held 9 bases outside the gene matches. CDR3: CASSARPGLAGGYQETQYF. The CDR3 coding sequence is TGTGCCAGCAGTGCACGGCCGGGACTAGCGGGGGGGTACCAAGAGACCCAGTACTTC.

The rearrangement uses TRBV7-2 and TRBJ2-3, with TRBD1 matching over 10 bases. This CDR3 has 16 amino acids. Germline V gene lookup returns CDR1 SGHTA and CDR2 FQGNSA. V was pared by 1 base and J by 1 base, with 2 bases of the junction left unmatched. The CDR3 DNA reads TGTGCCAGCAGCTTAGATGGGACAGGGGGCACAGATACGCAGTATTTT. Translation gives CASSLDGTGGTDTQYF. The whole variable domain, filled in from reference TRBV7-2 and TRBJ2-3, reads GAGVSQSPSNKVTEKGKDVELRCDPISGHTALYWYRQSLGQGLEFLIYFQGNSAPDKSGLPSDRFSAERTGGSVSTLTIQRTQQEDSAVYLCASSLDGTGGTDTQYFGPGTRLTVL.

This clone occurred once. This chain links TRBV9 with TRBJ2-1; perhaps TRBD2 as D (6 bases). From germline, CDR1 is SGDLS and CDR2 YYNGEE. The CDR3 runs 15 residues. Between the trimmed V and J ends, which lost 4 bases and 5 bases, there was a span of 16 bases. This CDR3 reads CASSSTGTSHNEQFF. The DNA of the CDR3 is TGTGCCAGCAGCTCCACCGGGACTTCCCACAATGAGCAGTTCTTC.

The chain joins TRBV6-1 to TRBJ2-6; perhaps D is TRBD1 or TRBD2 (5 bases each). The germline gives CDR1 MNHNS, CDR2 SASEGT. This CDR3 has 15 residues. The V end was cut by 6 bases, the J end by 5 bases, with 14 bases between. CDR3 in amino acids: CASRPGWGRANVLTF. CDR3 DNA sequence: TGTGCCAGCAGACCCGGATGGGGACGGGCCAACGTCCTGACTTTC.

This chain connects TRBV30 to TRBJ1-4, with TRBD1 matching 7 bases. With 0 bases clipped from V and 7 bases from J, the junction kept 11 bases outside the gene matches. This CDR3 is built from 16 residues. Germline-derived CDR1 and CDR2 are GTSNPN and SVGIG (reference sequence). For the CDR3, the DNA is TGTGCCTGGAGTGTAGGAGGGGGCGCTGGGGGTGAAAAACTGTTTTTT. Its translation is CAWSVGGGAGGEKLFF.

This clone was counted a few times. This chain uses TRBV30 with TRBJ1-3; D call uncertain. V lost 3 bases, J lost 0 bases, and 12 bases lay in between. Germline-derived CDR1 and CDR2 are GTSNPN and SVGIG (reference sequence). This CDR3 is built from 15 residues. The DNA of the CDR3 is TGTGCCTGGAGGTGGGTAGGGAGCTCTGGAAACACCATATATTTT. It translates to CAWRWVGSSGNTIYF. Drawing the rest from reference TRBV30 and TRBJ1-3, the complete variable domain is SQTIHQWPATLVQPVGSPLSLECTVEGTSNPNLYWYRQAAGRGLQLLFYSVGIGQISSEVPQNLSASRPQDRQFILSSKKLLLSDSGFYLCAWRWVGSSGNTIYFGEGSWLTVV.